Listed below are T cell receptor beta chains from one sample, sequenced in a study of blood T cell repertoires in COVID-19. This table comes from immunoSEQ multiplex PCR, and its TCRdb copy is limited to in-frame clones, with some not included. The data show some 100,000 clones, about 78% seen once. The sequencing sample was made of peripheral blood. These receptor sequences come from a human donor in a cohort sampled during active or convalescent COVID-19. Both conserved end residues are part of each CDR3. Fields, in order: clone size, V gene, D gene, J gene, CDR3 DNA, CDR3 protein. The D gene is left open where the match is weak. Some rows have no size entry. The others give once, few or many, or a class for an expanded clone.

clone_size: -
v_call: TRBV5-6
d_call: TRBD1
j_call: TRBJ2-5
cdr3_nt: TGTGCCAGCAGCTTCTCAGGGGGCATGGAGACCCAGTACTTC
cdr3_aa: CASSFSGGMETQYF

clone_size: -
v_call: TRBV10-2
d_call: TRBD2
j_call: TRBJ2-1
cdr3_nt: TGCGCCAGCAGGTCCAGCGGGGGGGGCAATGAGCAGTTCTTC
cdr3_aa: CASRSSGGGNEQFF

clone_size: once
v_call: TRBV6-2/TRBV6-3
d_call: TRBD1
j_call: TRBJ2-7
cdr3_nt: TGTGCCAGCAGTCCCCCGAACAGGGGTTCGAACTACGAGCAGTACTTC
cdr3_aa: CASSPPNRGSNYEQYF

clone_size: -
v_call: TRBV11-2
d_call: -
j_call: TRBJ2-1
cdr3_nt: TGTGCCAGCAGCCCAGGTCTAGCCGATGCCTACAATGAGCAGTTCTTC
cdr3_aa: CASSPGLADAYNEQFF

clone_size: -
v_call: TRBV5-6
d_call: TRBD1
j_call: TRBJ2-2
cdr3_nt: TGTGCCAGCAGCCCGCTGGACAGGGTAGTATCCACCGGGGAGCTGTTTTTT
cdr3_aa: CASSPLDRVVSTGELFF

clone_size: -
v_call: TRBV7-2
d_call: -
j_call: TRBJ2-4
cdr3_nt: TGTGCCAGCAGCTCCTTAGGTTGGATGGCAGGGGCCAAAAACATTCAGTACTTC
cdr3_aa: CASSSLGWMAGAKNIQYF

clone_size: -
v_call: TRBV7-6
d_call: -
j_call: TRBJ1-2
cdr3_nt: TGTGCCAGCAGCTCCGGAGGGATAATCGGTGGTGGCTACACCTTC
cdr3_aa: CASSSGGIIGGGYTF

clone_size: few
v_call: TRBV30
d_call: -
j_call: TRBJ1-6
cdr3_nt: TGTGCCTGGAGCCGGGACATTAATTCACCCCTCCACTTT
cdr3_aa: CAWSRDINSPLHF

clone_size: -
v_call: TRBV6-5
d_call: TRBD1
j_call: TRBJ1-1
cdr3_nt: TGTGCCAGCAATCGGGACAGGGCTCTTGAAGCTTTCTTT
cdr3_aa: CASNRDRALEAFF

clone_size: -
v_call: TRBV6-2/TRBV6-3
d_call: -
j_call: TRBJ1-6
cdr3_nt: TGTGCCAGCAGTTACGACGGCGGCTCCTATAATTCACCCCTCCACTTT
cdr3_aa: CASSYDGGSYNSPLHF

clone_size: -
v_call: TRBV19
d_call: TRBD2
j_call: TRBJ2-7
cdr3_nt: TGTGCCAGTAGTTTGGCTAGCGGGAGCTCCTACGAGCAGTACTTC
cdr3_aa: CASSLASGSSYEQYF

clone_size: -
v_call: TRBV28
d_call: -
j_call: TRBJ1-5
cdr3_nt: TGTGCCAGCAGTTTATTTGGACGGGTAAGGGGTGGTCAGCCCCAGCATTTT
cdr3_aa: CASSLFGRVRGGQPQHF

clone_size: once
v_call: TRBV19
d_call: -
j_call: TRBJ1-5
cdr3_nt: TGTGCCAGTAGTATAGAAGGGAGTTGGCGGAAGAATCAGCCCCAGCATTTT
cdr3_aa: CASSIEGSWRKNQPQHF